The clone carrying this TCR beta chain was seen more than once but under ten times. The antigen is unknown. This sample is part of a study of T cells in narcolepsy. Some clones are missing from TCRdb's copy, which holds only in-frame ones; the method was immunoSEQ multiplex PCR. Among approximately 2,500 clones listed, about 27% were seen once. This CDR3 is 14 amino acids long. Trimming removed 4 bases at V and 2 bases at J, with 11 bases between. Germline CDR1 MNHNY, CDR2 SVGAGI (reference sequence). This chain joins TRBV6-6 and TRBJ1-2, with D uncertain. This sequence was found in a human donor with narcolepsy. Source material: cultured CD4+ T cells from cerebrospinal fluid. The CDR3 reads CASSFRTGNYGYTF. The DNA of the CDR3 is TGTGCCAGCAGTTTTCGGACGGGGAACTATGGCTACACCTTC.